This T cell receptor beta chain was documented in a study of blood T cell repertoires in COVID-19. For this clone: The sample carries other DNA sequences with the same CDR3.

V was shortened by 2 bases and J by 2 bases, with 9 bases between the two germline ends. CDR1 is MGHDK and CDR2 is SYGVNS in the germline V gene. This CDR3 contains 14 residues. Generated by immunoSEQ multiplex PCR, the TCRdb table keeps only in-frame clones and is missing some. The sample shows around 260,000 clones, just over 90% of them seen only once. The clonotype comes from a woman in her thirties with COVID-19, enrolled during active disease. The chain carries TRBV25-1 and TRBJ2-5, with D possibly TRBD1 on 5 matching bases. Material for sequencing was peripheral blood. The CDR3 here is CASSEGQGQETQYF. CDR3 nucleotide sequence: TGTGCCAGCAGTGAAGGGCAGGGTCAAGAGACCCAGTACTTC.